This T cell receptor beta chain is from a study of blood T cell repertoires in COVID-19. Germline V gene lookup returns CDR1 SGHTA and CDR2 FQGTGA. The V and J ends lost 2 bases and 9 bases, in that order; junction bases with no gene match: 0. The CDR3 totals 14 residues. Here immunoSEQ multiplex PCR was the method, and the copy in TCRdb shows in-frame clones only, minus some. The table shows approximately 240,000 clones, with approximately 79% occurring only once. This TCR was recovered from a woman between 35 and 50 years old with active or convalescent COVID-19. The sequencing sample was made of peripheral blood. The chain joins TRBV7-3 to TRBJ2-3, with 15 bases that match TRBD2. The CDR3 sequence is CASSLGTSGGTQYF. CDR3 in DNA: TGTGCCAGCAGCTTAGGGACTAGCGGGGGGACGCAGTATTTT.